The 30 T cell receptor beta chains reported below all come from one sample, sequenced in a study of OX40 agonist ivuxolimab in advanced cancers. Produced via immunoSEQ multiplex PCR; TCRdb's table is partial and in-frame only. Of 50,000 to 65,000 clones in the sample, about four fifths were seen once. Material: CD4+ or CD8+ T cells sorted from blood, obtained in a trial of the OX40 agonist ivuxolimab. All receptors come from an adult with an advanced solid tumor such as melanoma, head and neck, liver or kidney cancer.

The V call is TRBV6-6, the J call TRBJ1-6; a weak D match, TRBD1 (6 bases). The CDR3 sequence is 14 residues long. CDR1 and CDR2 (germline): MNHNY, SVGAGI (reference sequence). Trimming pared 6 bases from V and 9 bases from J, leaving 15 bases between. The CDR3 protein is CASRGGGLGSPLHF. The CDR3 bases are TGTGCCAGCAGGGGTGGGGGGCTAGGTTCACCCCTCCACTTT.

CDR3 in amino acids: CASSALGLSTDTQYF. CDR3 DNA: TGTGCCAGCAGCGCCTTGGGACTGAGCACAGATACGCAGTATTTT. This chain links TRBV9 with TRBJ2-3; D possibly corresponds to TRBD2 (6 bases). In germline, CDR1 is SGDLS, CDR2 YYNGEE. CDR3 length: 15 amino acids. The germline V and J ends were trimmed by 3 bases and 0 bases, with 11 bases remaining between them.

The chain is built from TRBV30 and TRBJ2-5; 10 bases are shared with TRBD2. This CDR3 spans 14 amino acids. Losses at the gene ends were 3 bases for V and 7 bases for J; bases not matched to a gene: 8. Germline lookup yields CDR1 GTSNPN and CDR2 SVGIG (reference sequence). The CDR3 DNA reads TGTGCCTGGAGCGCCGGGACTAGCGTTACGACCCAGTACTTC. This gives the protein CAWSAGTSVTTQYF.

The J gene is TRBJ1-2, the V gene TRBV6-1; tentatively, D is TRBD1 (6 bases). Per germline, CDR1 MNHNS and CDR2 SASEGT. V was trimmed by 6 bases and J by 2 bases, leaving 13 bases between them. This CDR3 has 14 amino acids. The CDR3 sequence: CASSVAGTNYGYTF. The CDR3 DNA reads as TGTGCCAGCAGCGTAGCCGGGACAAACTATGGCTACACCTTC.

This clone was found a few times. In the same sample, other DNA sequences code for this CDR3. This rearrangement joins TRBV7-8 to TRBJ1-2; a weak D match, TRBD1 (6 bases). The CDR3 runs 13 residues. Germline-derived CDR1 and CDR2 are SGHVS and FQNEAQ. Trimming left V 6 bases short and J 4 bases short, with 12 bases between. CDR3 DNA sequence: TGTGCCAGCAGTCTCAGGGGCCTCTATGGCTACACCTTC. It encodes CASSLRGLYGYTF.

CDR3 residues: CASSLKAGLASPLHF. The CDR3 DNA sequence: TGTGCCAGCAGTTTAAAGGCAGGGCTGGCTTCACCCCTCCACTTT. The chain combines TRBV27 with TRBJ1-6, with D perhaps matching TRBD1 (5 bases). CDR3 length: 15 amino acids. Trimming pared 2 bases from V and 9 bases from J, leaving 14 bases between. The germline V gene encodes CDR1 MNHEY and CDR2 SMNVEV (reference sequence).

The rearrangement joins TRBV5-1 to TRBJ2-1; TRBD2 matches 8 bases. Per the germline V gene, CDR1 is SGHRS and CDR2 is YFSETQ. The CDR3 extends over 18 amino acids. V lost 1 base to trimming and J lost 5 bases; unmatched junction nucleotides: 14. CDR3 DNA sequence: TGCGCCAGCAGCTTGTTCCCCTTAAGCGGGGGAGCGAACAATGAGCAGTTCTTC. This sequence encodes CASSLFPLSGGANNEQFF.

The CDR3 DNA follows: TGTGCCAGCTCACCAGGGGGGGAACAGCCCCAGCATTTT. Translated: CASSPGGEQPQHF. The chain joins TRBV18 to TRBJ1-5, with a weak D call TRBD1 (5 bases). V was pared by 2 bases and J by 7 bases, with 9 bases between. The germline CDR1 and CDR2 sequences are KGHSH and LQKENI. The CDR3 loop spans 13 amino acids.

The V and J genes are TRBV7-9 and TRBJ1-2; 7 bases are a match to TRBD1. V gave up 5 bases and J gave up 3 bases; unmatched junction bases: 3. In germline, CDR1 is SEHNR, CDR2 FQNEAQ (reference sequence). This CDR3 is built from 13 residues. CDR3: CASSRTGDYGYTF. CDR3 in DNA: TGTGCCAGCAGCAGAACAGGGGACTATGGCTACACCTTC.

The chain combines TRBV7-2 with TRBJ1-2, with D maybe TRBD1 (5 bases). Germline assignment: CDR1 SGHTA and CDR2 FQGNSA. This CDR3 is built from 15 residues. V lost 5 bases and J lost 1, with 14 bases in between. CDR3 loop: CASSVTTGINYGYTF. The CDR3 DNA reads TGTGCCAGCAGCGTTACAACAGGAATTAACTATGGCTACACCTTC. Variable domain in full (rest from reference TRBV7-2 and TRBJ1-2): GAGVSQSPSNKVTEKGKDVELRCDPISGHTALYWYRQSLGQGLEFLIYFQGNSAPDKSGLPSDRFSAERTGGSVSTLTIQRTQQEDSAVYLCASSVTTGINYGYTFGSGTRLTVV.

The chain is built from TRBV5-1 and TRBJ1-3, with D possibly TRBD1 on 5 matching bases. Trimming removed 0 bases from V and 4 bases from J, with 11 bases in between. This CDR3 has 15 residues. The germline CDR1 and CDR2 sequences are SGHRS and YFSETQ. DNA for the CDR3: TGCGCCAGCAGCTTGGAGGGGCAGAGGGGAAACACCATATATTTT. It codes for CASSLEGQRGNTIYF.

The V call is TRBV19, the J call TRBJ1-4; D is ambiguous. The CDR3 loop spans 13 amino acids. Trimming pared 4 bases from V and 8 bases from J, leaving 11 bases between. Germline V gene sequence: CDR1 LNHDA, CDR2 SQIVND (reference sequence). The CDR3 reads CASSKETVEKLFF. Written as DNA, the CDR3 is TGTGCCAGTAGTAAGGAGACTGTAGAAAAACTGTTTTTT. Based on the CDR3 plus reference TRBV19 and TRBJ1-4, the full variable domain is DGGITQSPKYLFRKEGQNVTLSCEQNLNHDAMYWYRQDPGQGLRLIYYSQIVNDFQKGDIAEGYSVSREKKESFPLTVTSAQKNPTAFYLCASSKETVEKLFFGSGTQLSVL.

The chain has TRBV19 and TRBJ2-1; D is unresolved. The CDR3 sequence is 13 residues long. Between the trimmed V and J ends, which lost 4 bases and 3 bases, there was a span of 7 bases. The germline gives CDR1 LNHDA, CDR2 SQIVND (reference sequence). The CDR3 DNA is TGTGCCAGTAGTAAAGGGAACTACAATGAGCAGTTCTTC. This gives the protein CASSKGNYNEQFF. Combining the CDR3 with reference TRBV19 and TRBJ2-1 gives the whole variable domain DGGITQSPKYLFRKEGQNVTLSCEQNLNHDAMYWYRQDPGQGLRLIYYSQIVNDFQKGDIAEGYSVSREKKESFPLTVTSAQKNPTAFYLCASSKGNYNEQFFGPGTRLTVL.

The chain recombines TRBV5-6 with TRBJ1-5; D perhaps matches TRBD1 (6 bases). Trimming took 3 bases from V and 3 from J, leaving 16 bases between them. The CDR3 covers 16 residues. Germline values: CDR1 SGHDT, CDR2 YYEEEE. This CDR3 is CASSWSGGRVNQPQHF. The CDR3 region has the DNA TGTGCCAGCAGCTGGTCGGGGGGCCGTGTCAATCAGCCCCAGCATTTT.

The chain uses TRBV7-6 and TRBJ2-1; 11 nucleotides align to TRBD2. V shed 3 bases and J 5 bases; nucleotides not matched to a gene: 3. The length of the CDR3 is 15 residues. Germline CDR1 reads SGHVS; CDR2 reads FNYEAQ. The CDR3 DNA reads TGTGCCAGCAGCTTGGGACTAGCGGCAAACAATGAGCAGTTCTTC. Protein sequence: CASSLGLAANNEQFF.

The J gene is TRBJ2-6, the V gene TRBV6-5; D is possibly TRBD2 (6 bases). Deletions cut 4 bases from V and 0 bases from J, with 10 bases between. Germline V gene data show CDR1 as MNHEY and CDR2 as SVGAGI. This CDR3 contains 16 residues. The CDR3 DNA is TGTGCCAGCAGTTTGGGGGGAAACTCTGGGGCCAACGTCCTGACTTTC. This gives the protein CASSLGGNSGANVLTF.

The V call is TRBV29-1, the J call TRBJ1-2; unclear D gene. The CDR3 is 13 residues long. CDR1 SQVTM and CDR2 ANQGSEA come from the germline V gene. The ends were cut back, 0 bases at V and 4 bases at J, with 9 bases in the middle. CDR3 region: CSVEDRSLYGYTF. The CDR3 bases are TGCAGCGTTGAAGATAGATCTCTCTATGGCTACACCTTC.

The chain combines TRBV30 with TRBJ2-7; maybe TRBD2 (7 bases). In germline, CDR1 is GTSNPN, CDR2 SVGIG (reference sequence). CDR3 length: 12 amino acids. Trimming removed 4 bases from V and 7 bases from J, with 14 bases in between. CDR3 in amino acids: CAWNQGGDEQYF. In DNA, the CDR3 is TGTGCCTGGAACCAAGGGGGGGATGAGCAGTACTTC.

The chain combines TRBV11-1 with TRBJ2-5, with D maybe TRBD1 (5 bases). V lost 4 bases and J 6 bases, leaving 9 bases between the germline ends. The CDR3 consists of 12 residues. CDR1 is SGHAT, CDR2 FQDESV, per germline (reference sequence). CDR3 amino acids: CASSSQGKTQYF. For the CDR3, the DNA is TGTGCCAGCAGCTCCCAGGGAAAGACCCAGTACTTC.

This clone was counted a few times. The chain uses TRBV10-3 and TRBJ2-3; tentative D call: TRBD1 (5 bases). Trimming took off 0 bases at V and 2 bases at J, with 9 bases between the two ends. Germline V gene lookup returns CDR1 ENHRY and CDR2 SYGVKD. CDR3 size: 15 residues. The CDR3, as DNA: TGTGCCATCAGTGAGTCAGGGGCGGACACAGATACGCAGTATTTT. Translation gives CAISESGADTDTQYF.

This CDR3 reads CASSSRLAYSYNEQFF. For the CDR3, the DNA is TGTGCCAGCAGCTCTAGACTCGCTTATAGCTACAATGAGCAGTTCTTC. The rearrangement joins TRBV13 to TRBJ2-1; no clear D. Germline loops: CDR1 PRHDT, CDR2 FYEKMQ (reference sequence). This CDR3 spans 16 amino acids. V was trimmed by 4 bases and J by 3 bases, leaving 16 bases between them.

The chain couples TRBV6-1 to TRBJ1-2; tentatively, D is TRBD1 (6 bases). The CDR3 is 14 amino acids. Germline-derived CDR1 and CDR2 are MNHNS and SASEGT. The V and J ends lost 1 base and 4 bases respectively, with 10 bases between them. The CDR3 nucleotides are TGTGCCAGCAGTGAAGTTACAGGGATCTATGGCTACACCTTC. It yields the protein CASSEVTGIYGYTF.

This rearrangement joins TRBV19 to TRBJ2-1; 9 bases line up with TRBD1. This CDR3 contains 12 residues. Losses at the gene ends were 5 bases for V and 11 bases for J; bases not matched to a gene: 4. CDR1 is LNHDA and CDR2 is SQIVND in the germline V gene (reference sequence). CDR3 DNA sequence: TGTGCCAGTAGTGAGGACAGGGGTCAGCAGTTCTTC. Its translation is CASSEDRGQQFF.

The chain carries TRBV7-2 and TRBJ1-2; the D is unclear. Trimming took 5 bases from V and 8 from J, leaving 12 bases between them. CDR3 size: 12 residues. Germline-derived CDR1 and CDR2 are SGHTA and FQGNSA. In DNA form, the CDR3 reads TGTGCCAGCAGCCTTGAGCTAGGAGGCTACACCTTC. This gives the protein CASSLELGGYTF.

The chain joins TRBV7-9 to TRBJ1-2; TRBD1 matches at 7 bases. The germline V gene has CDR1 SEHNR and CDR2 FQNEAQ (reference sequence). The length of the CDR3 is 13 residues. Germline trimming cut 3 bases from V and 5 bases from J; bases unmatched to any gene: 3. In DNA, the CDR3 is TGTGCCAGCAGCTTTAAGGGGGCGTATGGCTACACCTTC. This encodes CASSFKGAYGYTF.

The rearrangement links TRBV9 to TRBJ1-3, with a weak D call TRBD1 (6 bases). The CDR3 runs 18 residues. The V end was cut by 0 bases, the J end by 0 bases, with 16 bases between. CDR1 SGDLS and CDR2 YYNGEE come from the germline V gene. The CDR3 bases are TGTGCCAGCAGCGTAGACCTACAGGGTAGGAGCTCTGGAAACACCATATATTTT. Its translation: CASSVDLQGRSSGNTIYF. The full variable domain, its missing parts supplied by reference TRBV9 and TRBJ1-3, is DSGVTQTPKHLITATGQRVTLRCSPRSGDLSVYWYQQSLDQGLQFLIQYYNGEERAKGNILERFSAQQFPDLHSELNLSSLELGDSALYFCASSVDLQGRSSGNTIYFGEGSWLTVV.

The chain combines TRBV7-2 with TRBJ2-2; no clear D. This CDR3 comprises 14 residues. Germline lookup yields CDR1 SGHTA and CDR2 FQGNSA. The V end was cut by 1 base, the J end by 3 bases, with 6 bases between. CDR3 in amino acids: CASSLVLDTGELFF. In DNA form, the CDR3 reads TGTGCCAGCAGCTTAGTTTTAGACACCGGGGAGCTGTTTTTT. Full variable domain (missing parts from reference TRBV7-2 and TRBJ2-2): GAGVSQSPSNKVTEKGKDVELRCDPISGHTALYWYRQSLGQGLEFLIYFQGNSAPDKSGLPSDRFSAERTGGSVSTLTIQRTQQEDSAVYLCASSLVLDTGELFFGEGSRLTVL.

The V call is TRBV6-1, the J call TRBJ2-1; possible D gene TRBD2, 6 bases. Germline lookup yields CDR1 MNHNS and CDR2 SASEGT. Trimming took off 4 bases at V and 0 bases at J, with 10 bases between the two ends. The CDR3 contains 15 residues. Written as DNA, the CDR3 is TGTGCCAGCAGTGCTGCGGGAAGCTCCTACAATGAGCAGTTCTTC. It translates to CASSAAGSSYNEQFF.

The V call is TRBV2, the J call TRBJ2-3, with TRBD1 identical over 12 bases. The CDR3 covers 14 residues. V lost 6 bases, J lost 6 bases, and 4 bases stayed unmatched. Germline loops: CDR1 SNHLY, CDR2 FYNNEI. The CDR3, as DNA: TGTGCCAGCAGCGGGACAGGGGGCGGGGATACGCAGTATTTT. It translates to CASSGTGGGDTQYF.

The chain employs TRBV20-1 and TRBJ2-5; D is undetermined. The CDR3 extends over 10 amino acids. CDR1 and CDR2 (germline): DFQATT, SNEGSKA (reference sequence). The V end was cut by 3 bases, the J end by 3 bases, with 2 bases between. The CDR3 here is CSASEETQYF. CDR3 bases: TGCAGTGCTAGTGAAGAGACCCAGTACTTC.